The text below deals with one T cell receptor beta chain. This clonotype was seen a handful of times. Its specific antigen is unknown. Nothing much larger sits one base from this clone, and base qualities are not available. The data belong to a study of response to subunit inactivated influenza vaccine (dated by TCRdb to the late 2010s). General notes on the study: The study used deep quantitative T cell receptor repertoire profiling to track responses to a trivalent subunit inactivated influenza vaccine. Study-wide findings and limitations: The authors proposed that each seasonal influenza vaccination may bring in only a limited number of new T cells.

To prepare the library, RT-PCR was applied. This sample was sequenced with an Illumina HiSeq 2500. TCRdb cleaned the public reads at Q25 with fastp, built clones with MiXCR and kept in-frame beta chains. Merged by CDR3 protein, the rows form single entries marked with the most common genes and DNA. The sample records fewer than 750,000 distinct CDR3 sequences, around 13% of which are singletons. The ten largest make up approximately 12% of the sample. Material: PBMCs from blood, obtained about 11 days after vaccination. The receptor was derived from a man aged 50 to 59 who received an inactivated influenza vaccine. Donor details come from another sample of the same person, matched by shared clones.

CDR3 reads: CASSFGGTEQFF. The DNA is TGTGCCAGCAGCTTTGGGGGGACTGAGCAGTTCTTC. This chain joins TRBV27 to TRBJ2-1; tentative D gene TRBD2, with 6 bases matching. The CDR3 runs 12 residues from the cysteine to the phenylalanine. The sequence is cut down to CDR3 DNA, 36 bases in frame from base 1. V is pared back by 6 bases and J by 9 bases, with 12 bases lying between the germline termini. The germline V gene (reference sequence) supplies CDR1 MNHEY and CDR2 SMNVEV.